Below, 10 T cell receptor beta chains from the same sample are listed, as sequenced in a study of OX40 agonist ivuxolimab in advanced cancers. Sequencing was performed with immunoSEQ multiplex PCR; in TCRdb, only in-frame clones are kept and a portion is missing. The sample lists 20,000 or so clones, less than 85% occurring once. The sample here was CD4+ or CD8+ T cells sorted from blood, taken in a trial of the OX40 agonist ivuxolimab. These receptors all stem from an adult with an advanced solid tumor such as melanoma, head and neck, liver or kidney cancer.

V usage is TRBV6-5 and J usage is TRBJ2-1; weak D call: TRBD1 (6 bases). Germline values: CDR1 MNHEY, CDR2 SVGAGI. The CDR3 contains 16 residues. The V end was cut by 0 bases, the J end by 8 bases, with 17 bases between. The CDR3 spells CASSYSVRAPGDEQFF. CDR3 in DNA: TGTGCCAGCAGTTACTCAGTCAGGGCCCCAGGGGATGAGCAGTTCTTC.

J is TRBJ2-7 and V is TRBV11-2; maybe TRBD1 (6 bases). Germline V CDR1 and CDR2: SGHAT, FQNNGV. The CDR3 is 12 residues long. V lost 6 bases to trimming and J lost 4 bases, with 10 bases between them. CDR3 DNA sequence: TGTGCCAGCAGTACACAGGGTTACGAGCAGTACTTC. This codes for CASSTQGYEQYF.

CDR3 amino acids: CASSPVGGETEAFF. Here the CDR3 DNA reads TGTGCCAGCAGCCCGGTGGGGGGAGAAACTGAAGCTTTCTTT. The J gene is TRBJ1-1, the V gene TRBV7-6, with a tentative D call TRBD1 (5 bases). This CDR3 is 14 amino acids long. V shed 5 bases and J shed 5 bases, with 15 bases lying between them. CDR1 is SGHVS and CDR2 is FNYEAQ in the germline V gene.

V and J are TRBV7-9 and TRBJ2-7; no clear D. Trimming removed 5 bases from V and 4 bases from J, with 15 bases in between. The germline V gene has CDR1 SEHNR and CDR2 FQNEAQ (reference sequence). This CDR3 comprises 14 residues. CDR3 nucleotides: TGTGCCAGCAGCCCCCGGGCAGCAACTTACGAGCAGTACTTC. Encoded protein: CASSPRAATYEQYF.

The CDR3 protein is CASSLLGSYEQYF. CDR3 nucleotides: TGTGCCAGCAGCTTGCTAGGTTCCTACGAGCAGTACTTC. The chain combines TRBV7-2 with TRBJ2-7, with D uncertain. Germline CDR1 and CDR2: SGHTA and FQGNSA. Between the trimmed V and J ends, which lost 3 bases and 1 base, there was a span of 7 bases. The CDR3 length is 13 residues.

J is TRBJ1-2 and V is TRBV7-2; the match to TRBD1 covers 7 bases. With 3 bases clipped from V and 0 bases from J, the junction kept 4 bases outside the gene matches. CDR1 and CDR2 from the germline V gene are SGHTA and FQGNSA. This CDR3 contains 15 residues. The CDR3 loop reads CASSFPGTANYGYTF. The CDR3, as DNA: TGTGCCAGCAGCTTTCCCGGGACAGCTAACTATGGCTACACCTTC.

V and J are TRBV6-1 and TRBJ2-7; D not resolved. CDR1 and CDR2 from the germline V gene are MNHNS and SASEGT. The CDR3 loop spans 11 amino acids. Trimming took off 6 bases at V and 4 bases at J, with 7 bases between the two ends. CDR3 nucleotides: TGTGCCAGCAGCCGCAGATACGAGCAGTACTTC. Protein sequence: CASSRRYEQYF.

This sequence joins TRBV29-1 and TRBJ2-7; D gene unclear. CDR1 is SQVTM, CDR2 ANQGSEA, per germline. The CDR3 has 15 residues. V lost 2 bases to trimming and J lost 0 bases, with 14 bases between them. CDR3 in DNA: TGCAGCGTTGAACCCCCGGGTCAGAGCTCCTACGAGCAGTACTTC. Amino acids: CSVEPPGQSSYEQYF.

This chain links TRBV2 with TRBJ1-1; 7 nucleotides align to TRBD1. V trimming: 7 bases; J trimming: 10 bases; junction bases outside the gene matches: 6. Germline CDR1 and CDR2: SNHLY and FYNNEI. CDR3 length: 11 amino acids. The CDR3 DNA is TGTGCCAGCATCCCAGGGGGGAGAGCTTTCTTT. This encodes CASIPGGRAFF. The entire variable domain, with the rest obtained from reference TRBV2 and TRBJ1-1, is as follows: EPEVTQTPSHQVTQMGQEVILRCVPISNHLYFYWYRQILGQKVEFLVSFYNNEISEKSEIFDDQFSVERPDGSNFTLKIRSTKLEDSAMYFCASIPGGRAFFGQGTRLTVV.

This sequence joins TRBV29-1 and TRBJ1-5; D gene uncertain. The V end lost 1 base, the J end lost 5 bases, and 6 bases lay between the germline ends. The CDR3 is 12 residues long. Per the germline V gene, CDR1 is SQVTM and CDR2 is ANQGSEA. This CDR3 reads CSVEVGDQPQHF. The CDR3 nucleotides are TGCAGCGTTGAAGTGGGAGATCAGCCCCAGCATTTT.